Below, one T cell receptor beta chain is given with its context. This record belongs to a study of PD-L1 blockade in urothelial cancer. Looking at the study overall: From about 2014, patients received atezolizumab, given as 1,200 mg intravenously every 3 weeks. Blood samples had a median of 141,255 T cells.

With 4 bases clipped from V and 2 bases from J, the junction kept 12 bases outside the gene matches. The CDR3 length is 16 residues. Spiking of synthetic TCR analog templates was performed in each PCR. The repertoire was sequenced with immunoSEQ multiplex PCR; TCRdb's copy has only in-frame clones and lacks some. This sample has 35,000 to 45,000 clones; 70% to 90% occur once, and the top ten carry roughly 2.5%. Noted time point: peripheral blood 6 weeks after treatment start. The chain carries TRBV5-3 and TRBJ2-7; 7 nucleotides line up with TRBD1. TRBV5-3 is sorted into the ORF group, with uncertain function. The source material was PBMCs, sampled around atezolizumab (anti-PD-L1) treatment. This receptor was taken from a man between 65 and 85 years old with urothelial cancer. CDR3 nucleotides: TGTGCCAGAAGCACACCGGGACAGCGGATAACCTACGAGCAGTACTTC. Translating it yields CARSTPGQRITYEQYF.